Each of the 11 T cell receptor beta chains below was sequenced from the same sample in a study of blood T cell repertoires in COVID-19. Profiling relied on immunoSEQ multiplex PCR, and the TCRdb table lists in-frame clones only, not all of them. Of under 250,000 clones listed, approximately 90% are singletons. Sample: PBMCs or T cells enriched from blood (not recorded which). The receptors shown here come from a woman aged 18-29 years in a cohort exposed to, infected with or recovered from COVID-19 (not recorded which).

The genes are TRBV2 and TRBJ1-2, with D tentatively TRBD1 (5 bases). The germline gives CDR1 SNHLY, CDR2 FYNNEI. CDR3 length: 16 residues. The germline V and J ends were trimmed by 2 bases and 3 bases, with 16 bases remaining between them. The CDR3 DNA reads as TGTGCCAGCAGTGAAAGTCCGGGGGGGATTCACTATGGCTACACCTTC. Protein sequence: CASSESPGGIHYGYTF.

This chain connects TRBV10-1 to TRBJ2-3, with 9 positions matching TRBD2. With V trimmed by 6 bases and J by 4 bases, 2 bases remained unmatched. This CDR3 region has 13 residues. Germline-derived CDR1 and CDR2 are WNHNN and SYGVQD (reference sequence). Written as DNA, the CDR3 is TGCGCCAGCAGAGCGGGGGGATCAGATACGCAGTATTTT. It translates to CASRAGGSDTQYF.

The chain combines TRBV13 with TRBJ2-2; D is undetermined. This CDR3 region has 14 residues. The ends were cut back, 5 bases at V and 5 bases at J, with 12 bases in the middle. Germline-derived CDR1 and CDR2 are PRHDT and FYEKMQ (reference sequence). The CDR3 DNA follows: TGTGCCAGCAGCCCAACGTGGCCAACCGGGGAGCTGTTTTTT. The encoded protein is CASSPTWPTGELFF. Full variable domain (outside the CDR3, taken from reference TRBV13 and TRBJ2-2): AAGVIQSPRHLIKEKRETATLKCYPIPRHDTVYWYQQGPGQDPQFLISFYEKMQSDKGSIPDRFSAQQFSDYHSELNMSSLELGDSALYFCASSPTWPTGELFFGEGSRLTVL.

The chain links TRBV2 to TRBJ1-5, with 7 nucleotides matching TRBD1. V gave up 3 bases and J gave up 2 bases; unmatched junction bases: 4. Germline V gene lookup returns CDR1 SNHLY and CDR2 FYNNEI. The CDR3 loop spans 15 amino acids. The CDR3 DNA is TGTGCCAGCAGTGAGATCGACAGGGGCAATCAGCCCCAGCATTTT. This gives the protein CASSEIDRGNQPQHF.

This chain links TRBV18 with TRBJ1-5, with 10 bases that match TRBD1. J gave up 1 base and V 6 bases, and 3 bases lay outside the gene matches. Germline CDR1 is KGHSH and CDR2 is LQKENI. The CDR3 sequence is 15 residues long. The CDR3 sequence is CASSPGQGSNQPQHF. In DNA form, the CDR3 reads TGTGCCAGCTCCCCGGGACAGGGGAGCAATCAGCCCCAGCATTTT.

The chain couples TRBV28 to TRBJ1-5; perhaps TRBD1 as D (5 bases). CDR1 MDHEN and CDR2 SYDVKM come from the germline V gene. V lost 6 bases and J 0 bases, leaving 12 bases between the germline ends. The CDR3 consists of 15 residues. CDR3 DNA: TGTGCCAGCAGACCTGACAGTAATAGCAATCAGCCCCAGCATTTT. Its protein product is CASRPDSNSNQPQHF.

The genes are TRBV28 and TRBJ1-2, with D possibly being TRBD1 (6 bases). CDR3 length equals 13 residues. Germline CDR1 MDHEN, CDR2 SYDVKM. V shed 2 bases and J shed 2 bases, with 6 bases lying between them. CDR3 DNA: TGTGCCAGCAGTTTAGGACAGAACTATGGCTACACCTTC. Amino acids: CASSLGQNYGYTF.

The V call is TRBV14, the J call TRBJ2-1; 7 positions match TRBD2. The germline V gene encodes CDR1 SGHDN and CDR2 FVKESK. This CDR3 contains 17 residues. After removal of 4 bases from V and 0 bases from J, the junction contained 9 bases not matched to a gene. This chain's CDR3 is CASSLFPASGSYNEQFF. The CDR3 DNA reads TGTGCCAGCAGCCTTTTCCCGGCTAGCGGCTCCTACAATGAGCAGTTCTTC.

The chain uses TRBV5-5 and TRBJ2-7; TRBD2 matches at 11 bases. Trimming cost V 0 bases and J 4 bases; bases outside gene matches: 3. The V gene's germline CDR1 is SGHKS and CDR2 YYEKEE (reference sequence). The CDR3 contains 15 residues. The CDR3, as DNA: TGTGCCAGCAGCTTGGGACTAGCGGGATGGTACGAGCAGTACTTC. It codes for CASSLGLAGWYEQYF.

The rearrangement joins TRBV5-1 to TRBJ1-3; unclear D gene. The germline V gene encodes CDR1 SGHRS and CDR2 YFSETQ. V was clipped by 2 bases and J by 7 bases, with 10 bases between them. This CDR3 comprises 13 residues. CDR3 region: CASSFQGSNTIYF. The CDR3 region has the DNA TGCGCCAGCAGCTTTCAAGGGAGTAACACCATATATTTT. The full variable domain, rest sourced from reference TRBV5-1 and TRBJ1-3, is KAGVTQTPRYLIKTRGQQVTLSCSPISGHRSVSWYQQTPGQGLQFLFEYFSETQRNKGNFPGRFSGRQFSNSRSEMNVSTLELGDSALYLCASSFQGSNTIYFGEGSWLTVV.

This chain connects TRBV24-1 to TRBJ2-1; 12 bases map to TRBD1. CDR3 length: 15 residues. Losses at the gene ends were 5 bases for V and 10 bases for J; bases not matched to a gene: 8. Looked up from germline, CDR1 is KGHDR and CDR2 is SFDVKD. CDR3 amino acids: CATSGAGQGAREQFF. DNA of the CDR3: TGTGCCACCAGTGGGGCGGGACAGGGGGCGAGAGAGCAGTTCTTC.